Each of the 20 T cell receptor beta chains below was sequenced from the same sample in a study of cytomegalovirus exposure and HLA in healthy donors. Both 60 Vbeta primers and 13 Jbeta primers went into the PCR. Clones were read by immunoSEQ multiplex PCR, and TCRdb kept only the in-frame ones, dropping some. This table holds over 100,000 clones, approximately 80% found once. The sequencing sample was made of PBMCs. The source of these receptors is a man aged 30-40 years in good health and CMV-seropositive.

The V and J genes are TRBV23-1 and TRBJ2-3; 9 positions match TRBD2. TRBV23-1 is an ORF; its function is uncertain. V gave up 1 base and J gave up 4 bases; unmatched junction bases: 6. CDR3 length: 16 residues. Here the CDR3 reads CASSQLPSGKADTQYF. In DNA, the CDR3 is TGCGCCAGCAGTCAATTACCTAGCGGGAAGGCAGATACGCAGTATTTT.

The chain joins TRBV28 to TRBJ1-2, with D possibly TRBD1 on 5 matching bases. Germline CDR1 reads MDHEN; CDR2 reads SYDVKM. This CDR3 comprises 17 residues. The ends were cut back, 6 bases at V and 5 bases at J, with 25 bases in the middle. The CDR3: CASRTVGSGGIKYGYTF. The CDR3, as DNA: TGTGCCAGCAGGACAGTAGGAAGTGGTGGGATTAAATATGGCTACACCTTC.

As to this clone: The junction does not match germline at one end; this may be a read error. Other DNA sequences from this sample encode an identical CDR3 as well. This chain connects TRBV2 to TRBJ2-2; D ambiguous. The CDR3 totals 13 residues. Germline V CDR1 and CDR2: SNHLY, FYNNEI. For the CDR3, the DNA is TGCGCCAGCAAGCTAGACTACACCGGGGAGCTGTTTTTT. Its protein is CASKLDYTGELFF.

The chain combines TRBV6-5 with TRBJ2-1; 7 nucleotides agree with TRBD2. This CDR3 has 14 residues. V was clipped by 2 bases and J by 10 bases; unmatched bases: 8. Germline CDR1 is MNHEY and CDR2 is SVGAGI. The CDR3 DNA follows: TGTGCCAGCAGTTACCTCGGGAGGAGCCGCGAGCAGTTCTTC. Its translation is CASSYLGRSREQFF.

The chain joins TRBV2 to TRBJ1-1, with D unresolved. CDR3 length: 12 amino acids. V dropped 11 bases and J dropped 12 bases, with 22 bases sitting between them. Germline V gives CDR1 SNHLY, CDR2 FYNNEI. The DNA for the CDR3 is TGTGCCCCCCGCCGCATCCACCCCGAGACTTTCTTT. Protein product: CAPRRIHPETFF.

The rearrangement links TRBV5-4 to TRBJ2-3, with no clear D. CDR3 length: 16 residues. V was clipped by 3 bases and J by 0 bases, with 14 bases between them. The germline V gene has CDR1 SGHNT and CDR2 YYREEE (reference sequence). CDR3 in DNA: TGTGCCAGCAGCTCGGCCTCGGAGAAAAGCACAGATACGCAGTATTTT. Translation gives CASSSASEKSTDTQYF.

The rearrangement links TRBV10-2 to TRBJ1-5; the match to TRBD1 covers 10 bases. The trim removed 6 bases at V and 6 bases at J, leaving 5 bases unmatched. Germline-derived CDR1 and CDR2 are WSHSY and SAAADI. This CDR3 spans 14 amino acids. As DNA, the CDR3 is TGCGCCAGCAGAGGGACAGGGGTCGGTCAGCCCCAGCATTTT. It translates to CASRGTGVGQPQHF.

The V call is TRBV25-1, the J call TRBJ1-1, with D unclear. Germline CDR1 MGHDK, CDR2 SYGVNS. The CDR3 is made up of 13 amino acids. The V gene lost 7 bases and the J gene lost 1 base, with 10 bases spanning the gap. CDR3 sequence (DNA): TGTGCCAGCACTCTCCGGGGGAACACTGAAGCTTTCTTT. Encoded protein: CASTLRGNTEAFF.

This sequence joins TRBV7-9 and TRBJ2-2; TRBD2 matches at 7 bases. V trimming: 5 bases; J trimming: 3 bases; junction bases outside the gene matches: 6. Germline CDR1 and CDR2: SEHNR and FQNEAQ (reference sequence). The CDR3 loop spans 15 amino acids. The DNA for the CDR3 is TGTGCCAGCAGCCCCTTTGGGGGGGACACCGGGGAGCTGTTTTTT. It yields the protein CASSPFGGDTGELFF.

This clone was seen a few times. CDR3 loop: CASSLLPDEQYF. As DNA, the CDR3 is TGTGCCAGCAGTTTACTCCCTGACGAGCAGTACTTC. The genes are TRBV28 and TRBJ2-7; no clear D gene. CDR1 is MDHEN and CDR2 is SYDVKM in the germline V gene. The V gene lost 2 bases and the J gene lost 5 bases, with 7 bases spanning the gap. This CDR3 contains 12 residues.

The V and J genes are TRBV5-1 and TRBJ2-3; no clear D. Trimming pared 4 bases from V and 0 bases from J, leaving 9 bases between. CDR1 and CDR2 (germline): SGHRS, YFSETQ. This CDR3 comprises 14 residues. For the CDR3, the DNA is TGCGCCAGCAGCCAGATCAAGAGCACAGATACGCAGTATTTT. Translated: CASSQIKSTDTQYF. The complete variable domain, with remaining parts taken from reference TRBV5-1 and TRBJ2-3, reads KAGVTQTPRYLIKTRGQQVTLSCSPISGHRSVSWYQQTPGQGLQFLFEYFSETQRNKGNFPGRFSGRQFSNSRSEMNVSTLELGDSALYLCASSQIKSTDTQYFGPGTRLTVL.

The chain employs TRBV7-8 and TRBJ2-7; D not certain. This CDR3 has 13 amino acids. The ends were cut back, 5 bases at V and 2 bases at J, with 10 bases in the middle. Germline V gives CDR1 SGHVS, CDR2 FQNEAQ. CDR3 in amino acids: CASSPTDTYEQYF. CDR3 coding DNA: TGTGCCAGCAGCCCTACTGATACCTACGAGCAGTACTTC.

J is TRBJ1-4 and V is TRBV5-1; 9 bases agree with TRBD1. Germline CDR1 SGHRS, CDR2 YFSETQ. The CDR3 has 15 residues. The V segment lost 3 bases and the J segment 7 bases; nucleotides outside the gene matches: 7. The CDR3 DNA reads TGCGCCAGCAGCTCAACAGGGGGCGCGGGTGAAAAACTGTTTTTT. Translating it yields CASSSTGGAGEKLFF.

V gene TRBV5-1 combines with J gene TRBJ1-2, with 7 bases lining up with TRBD1. Germline V CDR1 and CDR2: SGHRS, YFSETQ. This CDR3 region has 14 residues. Unmatched junction bases numbered 11, after V lost 4 bases and J lost 8 bases. The DNA for the CDR3 is TGCGCCAGCAGCGTGGACAGGAATCCTGAGGGCTACACCTTC. Its translation: CASSVDRNPEGYTF.

CDR3 in amino acids: CASSPRLAGVRETQYF. The CDR3 DNA is TGTGCCAGTAGTCCCCGACTAGCGGGAGTTCGGGAGACCCAGTACTTC. The gene calls are TRBV19 and TRBJ2-5; the match to TRBD2 covers 12 bases. V shed 5 bases and J 5 bases; nucleotides not matched to a gene: 9. Germline V CDR1 and CDR2: LNHDA, SQIVND (reference sequence). The CDR3 spans 16 residues. The full variable domain, its missing parts supplied by reference TRBV19 and TRBJ2-5, is DGGITQSPKYLFRKEGQNVTLSCEQNLNHDAMYWYRQDPGQGLRLIYYSQIVNDFQKGDIAEGYSVSREKKESFPLTVTSAQKNPTAFYLCASSPRLAGVRETQYFGPGTRLLVL.

This chain links TRBV6-1 with TRBJ2-2; possible D gene TRBD1, 6 bases. V lost 7 bases and J lost 1, with 10 bases in between. The length of the CDR3 is 14 residues. Germline V CDR1 and CDR2: MNHNS, SASEGT. The CDR3 loop reads CASIRGGNTGELFF. CDR3 coding DNA: TGTGCCAGCATCAGAGGGGGGAACACCGGGGAGCTGTTTTTT.

The chain carries TRBV10-3 and TRBJ2-3, with TRBD2 matching 7 bases. The CDR3 runs to 14 residues. V shed 10 bases, J shed 0 bases, and the junction held 7 bases outside the gene matches. Germline-derived CDR1 and CDR2 are ENHRY and SYGVKD. CDR3 coding DNA: TGTGCCACCCGGGGGGAGCCTAGCACAGATACGCAGTATTTT. It yields the protein CATRGEPSTDTQYF.

This chain uses TRBV2 with TRBJ1-4; tentative D call: TRBD1 (6 bases). In germline, CDR1 is SNHLY, CDR2 FYNNEI. Trimming removed 2 bases at V and 7 bases at J, with 11 bases between. The CDR3 totals 14 residues. The CDR3 loop is CASSEMGAAEKLFF. In DNA, the CDR3 is TGTGCCAGCAGTGAAATGGGGGCAGCTGAAAAACTGTTTTTT.

This clone has only one observation. This chain's CDR3 is CASSGTGAHYNEQFF. The CDR3 coding sequence is TGTGCCAGCAGTGGGACAGGGGCGCATTACAATGAGCAGTTCTTC. The V call is TRBV6-1, the J call TRBJ2-1, with 9 bases identical to TRBD1. The CDR3 consists of 15 residues. The J segment lost 4 bases and the V segment lost 4 bases, leaving 5 bases of the junction unmatched. The germline gives CDR1 MNHNS, CDR2 SASEGT.

V and J are TRBV2 and TRBJ1-1, with a tentative D call TRBD1 (6 bases). The CDR3 consists of 15 residues. V lost 3 bases, J lost 1 base, and 12 bases lay in between. The germline V gene has CDR1 SNHLY and CDR2 FYNNEI. The CDR3 DNA is TGTGCCAGCAGTGATTTAGGGGGAGCGAACACTGAAGCTTTCTTT. As protein: CASSDLGGANTEAFF.